The rows below give T cell receptor beta chains drawn from one sample of a study of blood T cell repertoires in COVID-19. Using immunoSEQ multiplex PCR, the repertoire was profiled, and TCRdb retains in-frame clones only, with some absent. This table has fewer than 200,000 clones, roughly 76% appearing once. Material: peripheral blood. The receptor set was obtained from a woman older than 75 with COVID-19, enrolled during active disease. Each CDR3 is given with its conserved first and last residue. A D gene is named only where the DNA matches it firmly. Clone sizes are given selectively: once, few, many, or a class where the clone is expanded.

size: -; J: TRBJ1-3; D: -; V: TRBV29-1; CDR3: CSVRAGAGGNTIYF; DNA: TGCAGCGTCCGCGCGGGGGCAGGAGGAAACACCATATATTTT
size: -; J: TRBJ1-2; D: TRBD1; V: TRBV29-1; CDR3: CSARTGSGGYTF; DNA: TGCAGCGCCCGGACAGGGAGTGGCGGCTACACCTTC
size: -; J: TRBJ2-7; D: TRBD2; V: TRBV14; CDR3: CASSQDLPDMGGEQYF; DNA: TGTGCCAGCAGCCAAGATCTACCGGATATGGGGGGGGAGCAGTACTTC
size: -; J: TRBJ1-5; D: TRBD1; V: TRBV28; CDR3: CASSFGPGGQPQHF; DNA: TGTGCCAGCAGTTTTGGGCCAGGGGGTCAGCCCCAGCATTTT
size: -; J: TRBJ2-7; D: -; V: TRBV11-2; CDR3: CASSLGATYEQYF; DNA: TGTGCCAGCAGCTTAGGGGCAACTTACGAGCAGTACTTC
size: -; J: TRBJ2-5; D: TRBD2; V: TRBV5-1; CDR3: CASSLEAGLAGQETQYF; DNA: TGCGCCAGCAGCTTGGAAGCGGGACTAGCGGGCCAAGAGACCCAGTACTTC
size: -; J: TRBJ2-1; D: -; V: TRBV10-3; CDR3: CAISEYYNEQFF; DNA: TGTGCCATCAGTGAATATTACAATGAGCAGTTCTTC
size: -; J: TRBJ2-7; D: -; V: TRBV5-6; CDR3: CASSLGTLSSYEQYF; DNA: TGTGCCAGCAGCTTGGGCACCCTGAGCTCCTACGAGCAGTACTTC
size: -; J: TRBJ1-5; D: -; V: TRBV13; CDR3: CASSRGNQPQHF; DNA: TGTGCCAGCAGCCGGGGCAATCAGCCCCAGCATTTT
size: -; J: TRBJ2-7; D: TRBD1; V: TRBV5-1; CDR3: CASTYTPGQGASYEQYF; DNA: TGCGCCAGCACCTATACACCGGGACAGGGGGCCTCCTACGAGCAGTACTTC
size: once; J: TRBJ1-2; D: -; V: TRBV11-1; CDR3: CASSNIGLGYTF; DNA: TGTGCCAGCAGCAACATTGGACTGGGCTACACCTTC
size: -; J: TRBJ1-1; D: TRBD1; V: TRBV6-5; CDR3: CASSQRTGKAFF; DNA: TGTGCCAGCAGTCAAAGGACAGGGAAAGCTTTCTTT
size: -; J: TRBJ2-2; D: TRBD1; V: TRBV29-1; CDR3: CSVPDRANTGELFF; DNA: TGCAGCGTCCCGGACAGGGCGAACACCGGGGAGCTGTTTTTT
size: -; J: TRBJ2-1; D: TRBD1; V: TRBV14; CDR3: CASSQELGRGYNEQFF; DNA: TGTGCCAGCAGCCAAGAACTTGGCAGGGGGTACAATGAGCAGTTCTTC
size: -; J: TRBJ2-7; D: -; V: TRBV3-1/TRBV3-2; CDR3: CASSQTGEQYF; DNA: TGTGCCAGCAGCCAAACAGGCGAGCAGTACTTC
size: -; J: TRBJ2-7; D: TRBD1; V: TRBV11-2; CDR3: CASSFWQGAYEQYF; DNA: TGTGCCAGCAGCTTTTGGCAGGGGGCTTACGAGCAGTACTTC
size: -; J: TRBJ1-2; D: TRBD1; V: TRBV2; CDR3: CASSELTGDGNGYTF; DNA: TGTGCCAGCAGTGAACTGACAGGGGATGGCAATGGCTACACCTTC
size: -; J: TRBJ1-5; D: -; V: TRBV9; CDR3: CASSLSGGLQPQHF; DNA: TGTGCCAGCAGCCTTAGCGGGGGGCTGCAGCCCCAGCATTTT
size: -; J: TRBJ2-3; D: TRBD2; V: TRBV5-1; CDR3: CASSLGLASDTQYF; DNA: TGCGCCAGCAGCCTAGGACTAGCGTCCGATACGCAGTATTTT
size: -; J: TRBJ2-1; D: -; V: TRBV14; CDR3: CASSHQGYNEQFF; DNA: TGTGCCAGCAGCCACCAGGGATACAATGAGCAGTTCTTC
size: -; J: TRBJ2-1; D: TRBD2; V: TRBV7-7; CDR3: CASSLRGGRRAKFF; DNA: TGTGCTAGCAGCTTACGAGGCGGGAGAAGGGCGAAGTTCTTC
size: -; J: TRBJ2-5; D: -; V: TRBV7-2; CDR3: CASSLVAAEYETQYF; DNA: TGTGCCAGCAGCTTAGTAGCAGCCGAGTACGAGACCCAGTACTTC
size: -; J: TRBJ2-7; D: -; V: TRBV4-1; CDR3: CASSQGIQGYEQYF; DNA: TGCGCCAGCAGCCAAGGGATACAGGGTTACGAGCAGTACTTC
size: -; J: TRBJ2-1; D: TRBD2; V: TRBV27; CDR3: CASSLGLAGVYNEQFF; DNA: TGTGCCAGCAGTTTAGGACTAGCGGGAGTTTACAATGAGCAGTTCTTC
size: -; J: TRBJ2-1; D: TRBD2; V: TRBV3-1/TRBV3-2; CDR3: CASSRLRGLAGVSRQFF; DNA: TGTGCCAGCTCGAGACTGAGAGGACTAGCGGGAGTTTCGCGGCAGTTCTTC
size: -; J: TRBJ2-7; D: TRBD2; V: TRBV4-3; CDR3: CASSPGRPTSYEQYF; DNA: TGCGCCAGCAGTCCCGGGAGGCCAACCTCCTACGAGCAGTACTTC
size: -; J: TRBJ1-5; D: -; V: TRBV19; CDR3: CASRPGHPYSNQPQHF; DNA: TGTGCCAGTAGACCGGGACACCCTTATAGCAATCAGCCCCAGCATTTT
size: -; J: TRBJ2-1; D: TRBD2; V: TRBV29-1; CDR3: CSVQGLAGADSYNEQFF; DNA: TGCAGCGTGCAGGGACTAGCGGGCGCAGATTCCTACAATGAGCAGTTCTTC
size: -; J: TRBJ1-4; D: -; V: TRBV4-2; CDR3: CASSQVRQTATNEKLFF; DNA: TGTGCCAGCAGCCAAGTAAGGCAGACTGCAACTAATGAAAAACTGTTTTTT
size: once; J: TRBJ1-4; D: -; V: TRBV5-1; CDR3: CASSPTVGGEKLFF; DNA: TGCGCCAGCAGCCCGACTGTGGGAGGAGAAAAACTGTTTTTT
size: -; J: TRBJ2-2; D: -; V: TRBV5-4; CDR3: CASSLVGFGELFF; DNA: TGTGCCAGCAGCTTGGTGGGCTTCGGGGAGCTGTTTTTT
size: -; J: TRBJ2-1; D: -; V: TRBV11-3; CDR3: CASSPLSNEQFF; DNA: TGTGCCAGCAGCCCCCTCAGCAATGAGCAGTTCTTC
size: -; J: TRBJ1-4; D: -; V: TRBV28; CDR3: CASSLSTGTNEKLFF; DNA: TGTGCCAGCAGTCTAAGTACCGGGACTAATGAAAAACTGTTTTTT
size: -; J: TRBJ2-1; D: TRBD2; V: TRBV24-1; CDR3: CATSDGTSGRAVNEQFF; DNA: TGTGCCACCAGTGACGGGACTAGCGGGAGGGCCGTCAATGAGCAGTTCTTC
size: -; J: TRBJ1-3; D: TRBD1; V: TRBV28; CDR3: CASGPGGAARNTIYF; DNA: TGTGCCAGCGGACCAGGGGGCGCCGCGAGAAACACCATATATTTT
size: -; J: TRBJ2-2; D: -; V: TRBV7-8; CDR3: CASSLEGQGWTGELFF; DNA: TGTGCCAGCAGCTTAGAGGGGCAGGGTTGGACCGGGGAGCTGTTTTTT
size: -; J: TRBJ2-3; D: TRBD2; V: TRBV5-1; CDR3: CASSLGGSGADTQYF; DNA: TGCGCCAGCAGCTTGGGCGGGAGTGGCGCAGATACGCAGTATTTT
size: few; J: TRBJ1-5; D: TRBD1; V: TRBV24-1; CDR3: CATSDFDHRGIYSNQPQHF; DNA: TGTGCCACCAGTGATTTCGATCACAGGGGAATTTATAGCAATCAGCCCCAGCATTTT
size: once; J: TRBJ1-2; D: TRBD1; V: TRBV2; CDR3: CASSGGQGARGYTF; DNA: TGTGCCAGCAGTGGCGGACAGGGGGCGAGGGGCTACACCTTC
size: -; J: TRBJ1-4; D: TRBD1; V: TRBV7-8; CDR3: CASSLTGEANEKLFF; DNA: TGTGCCAGCAGCCTGACAGGGGAGGCTAATGAAAAACTGTTTTTT
size: -; J: TRBJ1-4; D: -; V: TRBV5-6; CDR3: CASSSTIGGGRPNEKLFF; DNA: TGTGCCAGCAGCTCAACTATTGGGGGCGGCAGACCCAATGAAAAACTGTTTTTT
size: few; J: TRBJ2-2; D: -; V: TRBV2; CDR3: CASSVTDPNTGELFF; DNA: TGTGCCAGCAGTGTGACAGACCCGAACACCGGGGAGCTGTTTTTT
size: -; J: TRBJ2-3; D: TRBD2; V: TRBV18; CDR3: CASSPGTSGDTQYF; DNA: TGTGCCAGCTCACCCGGGACTAGCGGAGATACGCAGTATTTT
size: -; J: TRBJ2-7; D: TRBD1; V: TRBV28; CDR3: CASSTPGQGTPYEQYF; DNA: TGTGCCAGCAGCACACCGGGACAGGGAACCCCCTACGAGCAGTACTTC
size: -; J: TRBJ2-3; D: TRBD2; V: TRBV2; CDR3: CASTRLAGDTDTQYF; DNA: TGTGCCAGCACTCGACTAGCGGGAGACACAGATACGCAGTATTTT
size: -; J: TRBJ1-1; D: -; V: TRBV19; CDR3: CASSIWGPNTEAFF; DNA: TGTGCCAGTAGTATCTGGGGGCCTAACACTGAAGCTTTCTTT
size: once; J: TRBJ1-1; D: -; V: TRBV6-5; CDR3: CASSRAAMNTEAFF; DNA: TGTGCCAGCAGTAGAGCTGCCATGAACACTGAAGCTTTCTTT
size: -; J: TRBJ1-6; D: TRBD1; V: TRBV2; CDR3: CASSGTGYSESPLHF; DNA: TGTGCCAGCAGCGGGACAGGGTATAGCGAGTCACCCCTCCACTTT
size: few; J: TRBJ1-5; D: -; V: TRBV10-3; CDR3: CAISADREGNQPQHF; DNA: TGTGCCATCAGTGCTGATAGGGAGGGCAATCAGCCCCAGCATTTT
size: once; J: TRBJ1-2; D: -; V: TRBV14; CDR3: CASSQGLLNYGYTF; DNA: TGTGCCAGCAGCCAAGGTCTACTTAACTATGGCTACACCTTC
size: once; J: TRBJ2-7; D: TRBD1; V: TRBV28; CDR3: CASSPDRAIYEQYF; DNA: TGTGCCAGCAGTCCGGACAGGGCTATCTACGAGCAGTACTTC
size: once; J: TRBJ1-1; D: -; V: TRBV7-2; CDR3: CASSFSSTEAFF; DNA: TGTGCCAGCAGCTTTAGTAGCACTGAAGCTTTCTTT
size: -; J: TRBJ2-7; D: TRBD1; V: TRBV7-2; CDR3: CASSSDRVSSYEQYF; DNA: TGTGCCAGCAGCTCCGACAGGGTTTCGTCCTACGAGCAGTACTTC
size: -; J: TRBJ1-1; D: -; V: TRBV19; CDR3: CASSIVSQEAFF; DNA: TGTGCCAGTAGTATAGTTTCGCAGGAAGCTTTCTTT
size: -; J: TRBJ1-5; D: TRBD1; V: TRBV5-1; CDR3: CASSLGQGSNQPQHF; DNA: TGCGCCAGCAGCTTGGGACAGGGTAGCAATCAGCCCCAGCATTTT
size: -; J: TRBJ2-7; D: -; V: TRBV19; CDR3: CASSIRRGPGYEQYF; DNA: TGTGCCAGTAGTATTAGGAGGGGACCAGGCTACGAGCAGTACTTC
size: -; J: TRBJ1-3; D: -; V: TRBV10-3; CDR3: CAISSRGEGNTIYF; DNA: TGTGCCATCAGTTCCAGGGGTGAGGGAAACACCATATATTTT